This TCR beta chain comes out of a study of T cell responses to AZD1222 COVID-19 vaccine. Using immunoSEQ multiplex PCR, the repertoire was profiled, and TCRdb retains in-frame clones only, with some absent. The table includes 88,000 or so clones, roughly 90% detected once. V trimming: 3 bases; J trimming: 7 bases; junction bases outside the gene matches: 5. The germline gives CDR1 KGHDR, CDR2 SFDVKD. The CDR3 runs 15 residues. This sequence was found in an adult in good health. Source: peripheral blood, taken on day 0 of AZD1222 vaccination. This chain joins TRBV24-1 and TRBJ2-2, with 9 positions matching TRBD1. CDR3 amino acids: CATSDPGQGNGELFF. CDR3 coding DNA: TGTGCCACCAGTGATCCGGGACAGGGTAACGGGGAGCTGTTTTTT.